This note documents a single TCR beta chain sequence. Its antigen remains unknown. Primers for the PCR totalled 60 Vbeta and 13 Jbeta. This table comes from immunoSEQ multiplex PCR, and its TCRdb copy is limited to in-frame clones, with some not included. The sample includes under 100,000 clones, 10% of them seen just once. This record comes from a study of cytomegalovirus exposure and HLA in healthy donors. Study context: An analysis done earlier identified approximately 120 million unique TCR beta sequences from about 179 million T cells. Whole-study findings and limits: In a later analysis, a missense DCLRE1C variant was linked to TCR beta V- and J-gene trimming. The study assumed roughly uniform donor sequencing depth for presence/absence analyses. It was reported that the classifier diagnosed cytomegalovirus status with high specificity and sensitivity in both the original and validation cohorts.

This receptor was obtained from a man aged 60 to 75 in good health and CMV-seropositive. The sequenced sample was PBMCs.

Here the CDR3 reads CASRTSAFTDTQYF. For the CDR3, the DNA is TGTGCCAGCCGGACTAGCGCTTTCACAGATACGCAGTATTTT. This chain connects TRBV28 to TRBJ2-3, with 9 bases that match TRBD2. The CDR3 has 14 residues. In germline, CDR1 is MDHEN, CDR2 SYDVKM. V lost 8 bases to trimming and J lost 2 bases; unmatched junction nucleotides: 5.